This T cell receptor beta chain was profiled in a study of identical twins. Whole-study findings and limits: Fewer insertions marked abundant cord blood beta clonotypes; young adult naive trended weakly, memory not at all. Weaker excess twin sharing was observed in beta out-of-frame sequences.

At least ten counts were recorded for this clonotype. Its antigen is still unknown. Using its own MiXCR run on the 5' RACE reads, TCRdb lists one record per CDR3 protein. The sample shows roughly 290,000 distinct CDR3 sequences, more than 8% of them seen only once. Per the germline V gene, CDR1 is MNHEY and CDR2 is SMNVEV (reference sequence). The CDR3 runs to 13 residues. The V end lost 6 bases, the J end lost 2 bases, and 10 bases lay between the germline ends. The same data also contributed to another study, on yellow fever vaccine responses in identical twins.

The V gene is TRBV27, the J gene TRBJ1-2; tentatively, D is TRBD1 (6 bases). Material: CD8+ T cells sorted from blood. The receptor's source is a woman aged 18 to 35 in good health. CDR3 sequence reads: CASRPTGNYGYTF. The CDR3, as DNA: TGTGCCAGCAGGCCGACAGGAAACTATGGCTACACCTTC.